The sequence of this T cell receptor beta chain was determined in a study of T-cell memory formation after mild COVID-19. This clonotype came up many times. Antigen unknown. CDR1 is MDHEN, CDR2 SYDVKM, per germline. The CDR3 has 15 amino acids. J was trimmed by 2 bases and V by 7 bases; bases with no gene match: 5. Constant-segment primers and 5'RACE yielded cDNA libraries for TCR alpha and TCR beta, each carrying sample barcodes and UMIs. One entry per CDR3 protein, called by TCRdb with MiXCR from the 5' RACE reads. The sample gives fewer than 350,000 distinct CDR3 sequences, around an eighth of which show up once; 21% is in the top ten. Whole-study findings and limits: Of the contracting clones, CD4+ ones lay mainly in CM and EM, and CD8+ ones in EMRA. Researchers found some responding clones in pre-infection memory, a sign that cross-reactive memory joined.

This receptor was identified in a man aged 18 to 29 who had mild COVID-19 (a few samples of this study predate the infection). Cell type and time point are not known. This sequence joins TRBV28 and TRBJ2-3; 11 bases are a match to TRBD1. The specimen was PBMCs or a T cell subset sorted from them (not recorded which). The CDR3 loop reads CASNLGQGVTDTQYF. CDR3 coding DNA: TGTGCCAGCAACCTGGGACAGGGGGTCACAGATACGCAGTATTTT.